The source of this TCR beta chain is a study of control samples from healthy donors and cancer patients (dated by TCRdb to 2019 to 2021). Reading the germline V gene (reference sequence) gives CDR1 SEHNR and CDR2 FQNEAQ. V was cut back by 0 bases and J by 6 bases, leaving a gap of 5 bases between them. The CDR3 measures 13 amino acids from cysteine to phenylalanine. Only CDR3 DNA is held: 39 bases, read in frame from base 1. Receptors were amplified or captured by the immunoSEQ multiplex PCR assay. TCRdb holds this immuneACCESS table with in-frame rearrangements only. Some clones are missing; in checked studies, unresolved V genes explain under half, and the rest has no known cause. The sample table holds some 150,000 clones, of which approximately 96% were seen once. Clones ranked in the top ten supply around 0.92% of the sample. Remarks on this clone: This receptor's antigen is unknown. No much larger clone is present one base from it, and per-base qualities are unavailable.

The rearranged segments are TRBV7-9 and TRBJ2-2, with no reliable assignment of the D segment. This TCR was recovered from a woman in her thirties in good health. The sequencing input was blood. The CDR3 here reads CASSLARSGELFF. Read as DNA, the sequence is TGTGCCAGCAGCTTAGCCAGATCCGGGGAGCTGTTTTTT.